What follows is one T cell receptor beta chain and its context. As yet, its antigen is unknown. These data are taken from a study of T cell responses to AZD1222 COVID-19 vaccine. CDR3 size: 13 residues. Trimming removed 7 bases from V and 2 bases from J, with 9 bases in between. Measured with immunoSEQ multiplex PCR; TCRdb has only the in-frame clones, and not every one. The sample holds about 150,000 clones; about 87% are singletons and the top ten take around 3%. Points from the study as a whole: Only a handful of AZD1222 recipients were seropositive at baseline. White British people made up most donors, females outnumbered males, and clonal diversity was possibly underestimated.

The rearrangement joins TRBV12-3 or TRBV12-4 to TRBJ1-5; tentatively, D is TRBD1 (5 bases). The sample here was peripheral blood, taken on day 0 of AZD1222 vaccination. This TCR derives from an adult in good health. DNA for the CDR3: TGTGCCAGCACCCAGGGTGGCAATCAGCCCCAGCATTTT. It encodes CASTQGGNQPQHF.